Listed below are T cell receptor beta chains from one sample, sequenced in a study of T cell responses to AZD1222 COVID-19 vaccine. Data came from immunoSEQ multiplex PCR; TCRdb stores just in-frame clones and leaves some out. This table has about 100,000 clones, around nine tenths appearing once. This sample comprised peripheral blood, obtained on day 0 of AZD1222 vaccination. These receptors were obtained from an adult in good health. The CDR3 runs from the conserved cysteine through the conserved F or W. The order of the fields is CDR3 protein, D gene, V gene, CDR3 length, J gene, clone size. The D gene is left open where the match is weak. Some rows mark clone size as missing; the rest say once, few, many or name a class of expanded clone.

cdr3_aa: CASSTRTGDADTQYF; d_call: TRBD1; v_call: TRBV7-8; cdr3_length: 15; j_call: TRBJ2-3; clone_size: .
cdr3_aa: CATTSGTTDTQYF; d_call: TRBD2; v_call: TRBV19; cdr3_length: 13; j_call: TRBJ2-3; clone_size: once
cdr3_aa: CASSLEGPSSGNTIYF; d_call: .; v_call: TRBV5-1; cdr3_length: 16; j_call: TRBJ1-3; clone_size: .
cdr3_aa: CASSSKSGGNQPQHF; d_call: .; v_call: TRBV6-5; cdr3_length: 15; j_call: TRBJ1-5; clone_size: .
cdr3_aa: CASSFRDSGNTGELFF; d_call: .; v_call: TRBV5-6; cdr3_length: 16; j_call: TRBJ2-2; clone_size: .
cdr3_aa: CASGLAKNIQYF; d_call: .; v_call: TRBV2; cdr3_length: 12; j_call: TRBJ2-4; clone_size: .
cdr3_aa: CASSLDRGLRETQYF; d_call: .; v_call: TRBV11-2; cdr3_length: 15; j_call: TRBJ2-5; clone_size: .
cdr3_aa: CASSEASGLGNYGYTF; d_call: .; v_call: TRBV2; cdr3_length: 16; j_call: TRBJ1-2; clone_size: .
cdr3_aa: CASSYSSNYGYTF; d_call: .; v_call: TRBV6-5; cdr3_length: 13; j_call: TRBJ1-2; clone_size: .
cdr3_aa: CASSFSLTGDQPQHF; d_call: .; v_call: TRBV7-8; cdr3_length: 15; j_call: TRBJ1-5; clone_size: few
cdr3_aa: CASSQGERASGRRETQYF; d_call: TRBD2; v_call: TRBV3-1/TRBV3-2; cdr3_length: 18; j_call: TRBJ2-5; clone_size: .
cdr3_aa: CASSSGTFIIGRNSPLHF; d_call: .; v_call: TRBV11-2; cdr3_length: 18; j_call: TRBJ1-6; clone_size: few
cdr3_aa: CASSSYYEQYF; d_call: .; v_call: TRBV7-9; cdr3_length: 11; j_call: TRBJ2-7; clone_size: .
cdr3_aa: CASIYMRVYEKLFF; d_call: .; v_call: TRBV14; cdr3_length: 14; j_call: TRBJ1-4; clone_size: .
cdr3_aa: CASGQGTGNQPQHF; d_call: TRBD1; v_call: TRBV19; cdr3_length: 14; j_call: TRBJ1-5; clone_size: .
cdr3_aa: CASSQEGPQVSNEKLFF; d_call: .; v_call: TRBV4-2; cdr3_length: 17; j_call: TRBJ1-4; clone_size: .
cdr3_aa: CASSGTGGLQPQHF; d_call: TRBD1; v_call: TRBV2; cdr3_length: 14; j_call: TRBJ1-5; clone_size: .
cdr3_aa: CASSPSGPRTDTQYF; d_call: .; v_call: TRBV3-1/TRBV3-2; cdr3_length: 15; j_call: TRBJ2-3; clone_size: .
cdr3_aa: CASSEAGIRAYEQYF; d_call: .; v_call: TRBV6-1; cdr3_length: 15; j_call: TRBJ2-7; clone_size: once
cdr3_aa: CASSLLGQGFQGYGYTF; d_call: TRBD1; v_call: TRBV27; cdr3_length: 17; j_call: TRBJ1-2; clone_size: .
cdr3_aa: CASSPGGNGSPLHF; d_call: .; v_call: TRBV18; cdr3_length: 14; j_call: TRBJ1-6; clone_size: .
cdr3_aa: CASSTGTARNYGYTF; d_call: TRBD1; v_call: TRBV5-1; cdr3_length: 15; j_call: TRBJ1-2; clone_size: .
cdr3_aa: CASSQGTVQPQHF; d_call: TRBD1; v_call: TRBV6-2/TRBV6-3; cdr3_length: 13; j_call: TRBJ1-5; clone_size: .
cdr3_aa: CASSILPASGKYGYTF; d_call: .; v_call: TRBV19; cdr3_length: 16; j_call: TRBJ1-2; clone_size: .
cdr3_aa: CASSLQRQTNEQFF; d_call: .; v_call: TRBV7-9; cdr3_length: 14; j_call: TRBJ2-1; clone_size: .
cdr3_aa: CASSFQTGQTSGSYYEQYF; d_call: TRBD2; v_call: TRBV7-9; cdr3_length: 19; j_call: TRBJ2-7; clone_size: .
cdr3_aa: CASSTQDYEQYF; d_call: .; v_call: TRBV5-1; cdr3_length: 12; j_call: TRBJ2-7; clone_size: .
cdr3_aa: CASYPSGLGTGELFF; d_call: .; v_call: TRBV10-2; cdr3_length: 15; j_call: TRBJ2-2; clone_size: .
cdr3_aa: CASSYSTRGYGYTF; d_call: .; v_call: TRBV6-5; cdr3_length: 14; j_call: TRBJ1-2; clone_size: .
cdr3_aa: CSASRRNINEKLFF; d_call: .; v_call: TRBV20-1; cdr3_length: 14; j_call: TRBJ1-4; clone_size: .
cdr3_aa: CASSMDSSPASPYGYTF; d_call: .; v_call: TRBV19; cdr3_length: 17; j_call: TRBJ1-2; clone_size: .
cdr3_aa: CASSPMTGWDTEAFF; d_call: TRBD1; v_call: TRBV7-2; cdr3_length: 15; j_call: TRBJ1-1; clone_size: .
cdr3_aa: CASSLNPTKEQYF; d_call: .; v_call: TRBV7-3; cdr3_length: 13; j_call: TRBJ2-7; clone_size: .
cdr3_aa: CASSLAQGSLYGYTF; d_call: .; v_call: TRBV19; cdr3_length: 15; j_call: TRBJ1-2; clone_size: .
cdr3_aa: CASRTGGQLVNGYTF; d_call: TRBD1; v_call: TRBV19; cdr3_length: 15; j_call: TRBJ1-2; clone_size: .
cdr3_aa: CASSPGLPNTGELFF; d_call: .; v_call: TRBV2; cdr3_length: 15; j_call: TRBJ2-2; clone_size: once
cdr3_aa: CATSRDRGQETQYF; d_call: .; v_call: TRBV15; cdr3_length: 14; j_call: TRBJ2-5; clone_size: .
cdr3_aa: CASSSTFSSYEQYF; d_call: .; v_call: TRBV27; cdr3_length: 14; j_call: TRBJ2-7; clone_size: .
cdr3_aa: CASSDVGFLSGEQFF; d_call: .; v_call: TRBV6-1; cdr3_length: 15; j_call: TRBJ2-1; clone_size: .
cdr3_aa: CASTLTEKLFF; d_call: .; v_call: TRBV12-3/TRBV12-4; cdr3_length: 11; j_call: TRBJ1-4; clone_size: once
cdr3_aa: CASSPITGRIVNTEAFF; d_call: .; v_call: TRBV11-2; cdr3_length: 17; j_call: TRBJ1-1; clone_size: .
cdr3_aa: CASSSYRGYEQYF; d_call: TRBD1; v_call: TRBV11-3; cdr3_length: 13; j_call: TRBJ2-7; clone_size: .
cdr3_aa: CASSPPGGPNYGYTF; d_call: .; v_call: TRBV18; cdr3_length: 15; j_call: TRBJ1-2; clone_size: .
cdr3_aa: CASSPTVGDGYTF; d_call: .; v_call: TRBV6-6; cdr3_length: 13; j_call: TRBJ1-2; clone_size: .